One sample yielded the 5 T cell receptor beta chains listed below, sequenced in a study of T cell responses to AZD1222 COVID-19 vaccine. Repertoires were generated with immunoSEQ multiplex PCR, while TCRdb's copy carries only in-frame clones and drops some. The data hold 150,000 to 200,000 clones, with 90% observed a single time. The specimen comprised peripheral blood, sampled 28 days after the second AZD1222 dose. The receptors derive from an adult who received the AZD1222 COVID-19 vaccine.

The rearrangement links TRBV9 to TRBJ1-1; 8 bases match TRBD1. V lost 4 bases and J lost 1; bases outside the gene matches: 3. This CDR3 contains 14 residues. Germline lookup yields CDR1 SGDLS and CDR2 YYNGEE. CDR3 sequence reads: CASSTGQGNTEAFF. DNA of the CDR3: TGTGCCAGCAGCACCGGACAGGGGAACACTGAAGCTTTCTTT.

The gene calls are TRBV11-1 and TRBJ2-2, with D hard to call. The germline V gene has CDR1 SGHAT and CDR2 FQDESV (reference sequence). This CDR3 comprises 13 residues. Trimming took 0 bases from V and 5 from J, leaving 4 bases between them. The CDR3 region is CASSLARTGELFF. The CDR3 region has the DNA TGTGCCAGCAGCTTAGCACGGACCGGGGAGCTGTTTTTT.

This clone has just one count. One end of the junction is discordant with germline, which a read error may explain. This chain links TRBV18 with TRBJ2-5; D is ambiguous. The CDR3 loop spans 12 amino acids. The germline V gene encodes CDR1 KGHSH and CDR2 LQKENI. The CDR3 region is CASANSGPYTNF. Written as DNA, the CDR3 is TGTGCCAGCGCCAATTCCGGGCCATATACTAACTTC.

The chain has TRBV27 and TRBJ1-4; D is ambiguous. Germline V lookup: CDR1 MNHEY, CDR2 SMNVEV (reference sequence). The CDR3 loop spans 14 amino acids. Trimming removed 3 bases at V and 7 bases at J, with 12 bases between. The CDR3 is CASSLSLMGEKLFF. CDR3 DNA sequence: TGTGCCAGCAGTTTGTCCCTGATGGGTGAAAAACTGTTTTTT.

The chain recombines TRBV28 with TRBJ1-2; 9 nucleotides line up with TRBD1. Trimming removed 4 bases from V and 6 bases from J; junction bases left unmatched: 6. This CDR3 has 14 residues. Germline V gene sequence: CDR1 MDHEN, CDR2 SYDVKM. In nucleotides, the CDR3 is TGTGCCAGCAGTTCCTCACAGGGGGCGAATGGCTACACCTTC. It translates to CASSSSQGANGYTF.